What follows is one T cell receptor (beta chain) and its context. The CDR3 end lies 3 residues beyond the end of the read and is filled in from the germline J gene. These data originate in a study of T cells in women clearing cervical HPV infection. The CDR3 sequence is 18 residues long. Germline assignment: CDR1 SGHRS and CDR2 YFSETQ. Losses at the gene ends were 3 bases for V and 0 bases for J; bases not matched to a gene: 8. Clones were sequenced by immunoSEQ multiplex PCR, and TCRdb holds only the in-frame ones, with some missing. Its table records 45,000 to 50,000 clones. This TCR derives from a woman aged 18-69 years with a cervical HPV16 infection that either progressed to CIN3+ or cleared (not recorded which). Material: blood buffy coat. This chain links TRBV5-1 with TRBJ2-6, with TRBD1 matching 8 bases. CDR3 DNA, as far as it was read: TGCGCCAGCAGCTCCGGACAGGGTCTAAACTCTGGGGCCAACGTC. Its translation: CASSSGQGLNSGANV. The CDR3 reads in full as CASSSGQGLNSGANVLTF.